This TCR beta chain was sequenced in a study of blood T cells in healthy people across ages. The CDR3 is 13 residues long. Per the germline V gene, CDR1 is SGHDN and CDR2 is FVKESK. A sample-barcoded 5' primer and a J-beta primer mix were used in a second PCR of roughly 7 to 12 cycles. MiXCR, run by TCRdb on the 5' RACE reads, gives a single entry per CDR3 protein. The sample has 1.5 million to 2 million distinct CDR3 sequences; roughly 27% are singletons. Study results and caveats: CMV infection status of these donors was not known. A strong correlation between TCR beta diversity and naive T cell percentage was seen.

This clonotype showed up just a few times. Its antigen is unknown. One end of the junction fails to match germline, which may point to a read error. The chain uses TRBV14 and TRBJ2-3; 11 bases match TRBD1. This TCR derives from a woman between 25 and 40 years old in good health. The sample consisted of blood. The CDR3 sequence: CASSPGTGGTQYF. The CDR3 bases are TGCGCCAGCAGCCCGGGGACAGGGGGTACGCAGTATTTT. Complete variable domain (other parts from reference TRBV14 and TRBJ2-3): EAGVTQFPSHSVIEKGQTVTLRCDPISGHDNLYWYRRVMGKEIKFLLHFVKESKQDESGMPNNRFLAERTGGTYSTLKVQPAELEDSGVYFCASSPGTGGTQYFGPGTRLTVL.